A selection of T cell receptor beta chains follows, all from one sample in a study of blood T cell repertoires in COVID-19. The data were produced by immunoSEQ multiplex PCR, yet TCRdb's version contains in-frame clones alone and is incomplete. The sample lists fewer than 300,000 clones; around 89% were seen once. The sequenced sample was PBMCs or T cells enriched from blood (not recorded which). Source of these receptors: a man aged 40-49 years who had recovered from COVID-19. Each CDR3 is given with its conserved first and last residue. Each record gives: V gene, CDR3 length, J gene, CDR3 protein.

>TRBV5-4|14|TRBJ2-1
CASSFSGGVNEQFF
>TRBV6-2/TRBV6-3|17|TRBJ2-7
CASSQGLAGVTPYEQYF
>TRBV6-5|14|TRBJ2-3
CASRRQAFRDTQYF
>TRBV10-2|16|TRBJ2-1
CASSEYQRSSYNEQFF
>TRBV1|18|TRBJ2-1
CTSPRGSGSIPGRNEQFF
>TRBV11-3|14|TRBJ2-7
CASSLDHRGDEQYF
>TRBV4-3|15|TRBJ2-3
CASSWSGTGSDTQYF
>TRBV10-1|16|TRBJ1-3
CASSEDRAMSGNTIYF
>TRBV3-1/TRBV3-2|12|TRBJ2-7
CASSQGAYEQYF
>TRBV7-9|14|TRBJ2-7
CASSTTGGGYEQYF
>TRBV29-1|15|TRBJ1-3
CSVVLDRGIWNTIYF
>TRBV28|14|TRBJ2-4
CASSLREDFNIQYF
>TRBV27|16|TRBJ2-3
CASSPLGQQTTDTQYF
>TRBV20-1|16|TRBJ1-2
CSASRKAHRGLGGYTF
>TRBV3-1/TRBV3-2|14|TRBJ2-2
CASSLPDRTGELFF
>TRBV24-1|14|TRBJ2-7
CATSDHGQEGEQYF
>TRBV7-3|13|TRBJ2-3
CASSSSGLGTQYF
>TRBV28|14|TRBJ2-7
CASSAEGAQVEQYF
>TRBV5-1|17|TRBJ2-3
CASSSHKTDIYTDTQYF
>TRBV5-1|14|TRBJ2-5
CASSWNGQKETQYF
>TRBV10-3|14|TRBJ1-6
CAISSGQGDSPLHF
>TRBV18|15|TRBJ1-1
CASSRDRTGPTEAFF
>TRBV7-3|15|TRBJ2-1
CASSYGLAAYNEQFF
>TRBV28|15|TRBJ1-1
CASSLQGAGNTEAFF
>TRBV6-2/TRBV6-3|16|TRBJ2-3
CASSYSSAGSTDTQYF
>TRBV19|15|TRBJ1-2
CASSTRDSWGYGYTF
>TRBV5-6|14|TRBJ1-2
CASSLVGANYGYTF
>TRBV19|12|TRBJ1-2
CASSLTGYFYTF
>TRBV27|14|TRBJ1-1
CASSFGGASTEAFF
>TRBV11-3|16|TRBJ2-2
CASSPLGNIRTGELFF
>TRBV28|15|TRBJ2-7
CASSTDRGLIYEQYF
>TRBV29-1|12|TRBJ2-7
CSVGQGIYEQYF
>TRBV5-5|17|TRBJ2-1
CASSLTRTSGSSVEQFF
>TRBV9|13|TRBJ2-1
CASSGGAHNEQFF
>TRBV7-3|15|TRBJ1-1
CASSLDGRMNTEAFF
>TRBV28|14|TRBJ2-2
CASGRTGWTGELFF
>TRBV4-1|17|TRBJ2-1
CASSQGQLRSSYNEQFF
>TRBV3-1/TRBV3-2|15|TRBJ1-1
CASSQVGTGKTEAFF
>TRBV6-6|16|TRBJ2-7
CASSSLPGSGGYEQYF
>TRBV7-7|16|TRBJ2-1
CASSFKLTGYINEQFF
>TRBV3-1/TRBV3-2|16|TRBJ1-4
CASSQRTGGAGEKLFF
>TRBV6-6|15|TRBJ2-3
CAGGSSGGPTDTQYF
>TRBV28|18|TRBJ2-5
CASSLWDLAQATPETQYF
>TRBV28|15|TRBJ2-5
CASSFGGTGQETQYF
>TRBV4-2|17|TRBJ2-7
CASSQELGLAGKYEQYF
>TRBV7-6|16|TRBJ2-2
CASSLSPQGRNGELFF
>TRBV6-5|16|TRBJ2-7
CASSYPTSGSSYEQYF
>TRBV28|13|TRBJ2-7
CASRRQGIHEQYF
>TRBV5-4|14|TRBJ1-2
CASSLRTGRNGYTF
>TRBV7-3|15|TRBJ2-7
CASSLGAGGVYEQYF
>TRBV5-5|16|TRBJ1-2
CASSGTWIGTGGAYTF
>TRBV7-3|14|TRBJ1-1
CASSSPPGYTEAFF
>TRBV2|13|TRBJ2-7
CASIKDRAYEQYF